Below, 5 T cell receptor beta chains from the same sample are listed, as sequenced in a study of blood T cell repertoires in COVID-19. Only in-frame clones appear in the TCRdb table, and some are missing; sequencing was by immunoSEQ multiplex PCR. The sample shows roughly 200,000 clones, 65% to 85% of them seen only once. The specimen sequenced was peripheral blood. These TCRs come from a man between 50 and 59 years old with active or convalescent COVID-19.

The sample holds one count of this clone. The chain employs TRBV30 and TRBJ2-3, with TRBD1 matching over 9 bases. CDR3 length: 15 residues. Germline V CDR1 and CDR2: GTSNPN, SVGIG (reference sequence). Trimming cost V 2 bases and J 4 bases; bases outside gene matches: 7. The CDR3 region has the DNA TGTGCCTGGAGTCCCAGGACAGGGGCGGCAGATACGCAGTATTTT. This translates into CAWSPRTGAADTQYF.

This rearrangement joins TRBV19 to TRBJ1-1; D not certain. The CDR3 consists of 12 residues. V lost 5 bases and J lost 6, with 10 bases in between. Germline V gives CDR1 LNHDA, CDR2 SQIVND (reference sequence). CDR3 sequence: CASSFTRAEAFF. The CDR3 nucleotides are TGTGCCAGTAGTTTCACGAGGGCTGAAGCTTTCTTT.

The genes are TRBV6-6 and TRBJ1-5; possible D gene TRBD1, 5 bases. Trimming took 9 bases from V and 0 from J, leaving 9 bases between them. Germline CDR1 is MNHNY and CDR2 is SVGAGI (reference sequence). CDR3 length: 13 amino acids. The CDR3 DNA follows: TGTGCCAGTCGGGGGAATAGCAATCAGCCCCAGCATTTT. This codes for CASRGNSNQPQHF.

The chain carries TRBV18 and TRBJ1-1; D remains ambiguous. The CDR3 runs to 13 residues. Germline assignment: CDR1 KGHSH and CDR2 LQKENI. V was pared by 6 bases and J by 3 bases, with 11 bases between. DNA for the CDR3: TGTGCCAGCTCCTCGGGTTTTGACACTGAAGCTTTCTTT. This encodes CASSSGFDTEAFF. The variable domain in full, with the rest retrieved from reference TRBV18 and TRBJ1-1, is NAGVMQNPRHLVRRRGQEARLRCSPMKGHSHVYWYRQLPEEGLKFMVYLQKENIIDESGMPKERFSAEFPKEGPSILRIQQVVRGDSAAYFCASSSGFDTEAFFGQGTRLTVV.

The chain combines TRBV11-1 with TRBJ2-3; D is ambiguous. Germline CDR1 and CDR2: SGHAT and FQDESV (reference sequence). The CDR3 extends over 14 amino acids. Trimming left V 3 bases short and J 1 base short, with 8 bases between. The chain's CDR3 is CASSLEPGTDTQYF. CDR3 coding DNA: TGTGCCAGCAGCTTGGAGCCCGGCACAGATACGCAGTATTTT.